The 20 T cell receptor beta chains presented below share a single source sample, sequenced in a study of T cell responses to AZD1222 COVID-19 vaccine. Measured with immunoSEQ multiplex PCR; TCRdb has only the in-frame clones, and not every one. The profile shows 25,000 to 35,000 clones, nearly 95% of them singletons. This specimen consisted of peripheral blood, obtained on day 0 of AZD1222 vaccination. The receptor source for this set is an adult in good health.

This clone was detected only a few times. V and J are TRBV7-9 and TRBJ2-7; weak D call: TRBD2 (5 bases). The CDR3 sequence is 12 residues long. V lost 5 bases, J lost 2 bases, and 7 bases lay in between. Germline-derived CDR1 and CDR2 are SEHNR and FQNEAQ (reference sequence). CDR3 residues: CASSLTTYEQYF. In nucleotides, the CDR3 is TGTGCCAGCAGCCTGACTACCTACGAGCAGTACTTC.

This chain connects TRBV5-8 to TRBJ1-4; TRBD1 agrees at 7 bases. The CDR3 is made up of 17 amino acids. With 0 bases clipped from V and 0 bases from J, the junction kept 5 bases outside the gene matches. CDR1 and CDR2 from the germline V gene are SGHTS and YDEGEE. This CDR3 is CASSLVYQGATNEKLFF. The CDR3 DNA reads TGTGCCAGCAGCTTGGTTTATCAGGGGGCAACTAATGAAAAACTGTTTTTT.

The gene calls are TRBV19 and TRBJ2-2; 7 bases agree with TRBD1. The CDR3 extends over 15 amino acids. With V trimmed by 3 bases and J by 3 bases, 4 bases remained unmatched. CDR1 LNHDA and CDR2 SQIVND come from the germline V gene (reference sequence). The CDR3 sequence: CASSMGQTYTGELFF. In nucleotides, the CDR3 is TGTGCCAGTAGTATGGGACAGACGTACACCGGGGAGCTGTTTTTT.

This clone appeared once. This chain links TRBV7-9 with TRBJ2-7, with D perhaps TRBD2 (6 bases). The ends were cut back, 7 bases at V and 2 bases at J, with 15 bases in the middle. The CDR3 contains 14 residues. In germline, CDR1 is SEHNR, CDR2 FQNEAQ (reference sequence). CDR3 region: CASTKPGVAYEQYF. The CDR3 DNA follows: TGTGCCAGCACCAAGCCGGGGGTAGCCTACGAGCAGTACTTC.

The gene calls are TRBV18 and TRBJ2-7; 8 bases align to TRBD1. Unmatched junction bases numbered 11, after V lost 4 bases and J lost 6 bases. This CDR3 has 15 residues. Germline CDR1 KGHSH, CDR2 LQKENI. This CDR3 is CASSLARTGISEQYF. DNA of the CDR3: TGTGCCAGCTCACTAGCAAGGACAGGGATCTCCGAGCAGTACTTC.

V is TRBV7-2 and J is TRBJ2-1; D remains ambiguous. The CDR3 is 11 amino acids. The V gene lost 0 bases and the J gene lost 6 bases, with 0 bases spanning the gap. CDR1 and CDR2 from the germline V gene are SGHTA and FQGNSA. The CDR3 spells CASSLANEQFF. The DNA of the CDR3 is TGTGCCAGCAGCTTAGCCAATGAGCAGTTCTTC.

Only a few counts were recorded for this clone. The rearrangement uses TRBV12-3 or TRBV12-4 and TRBJ2-7; D call uncertain. V was cut by 3 bases and J by 6 bases, with 6 bases left in between. The CDR3 covers 11 residues. In DNA, the CDR3 is TGTGCCAGCAGTTTTAGCATCGAGCAGTACTTC. This translates into CASSFSIEQYF.

This clone was seen a single time. The rearrangement joins TRBV5-4 to TRBJ2-1; D remains ambiguous. Trimming shortened V by 3 bases and J by 0 bases, and 13 bases separated the two germline ends. The CDR3 covers 16 residues. Germline lookup yields CDR1 SGHNT and CDR2 YYREEE (reference sequence). In nucleotides, the CDR3 is TGTGCCAGCAGCTCCGCCTCCAGTCGCTCCTACAATGAGCAGTTCTTC. It specifies CASSSASSRSYNEQFF. The full variable domain, in which reference TRBV5-4 and TRBJ2-1 provide the parts outside the CDR3, is ETGVTQSPTHLIKTRGQQVTLRCSSQSGHNTVSWYQQALGQGPQFIFQYYREEENGRGNFPPRFSGLQFPNYSSELNVNALELDDSALYLCASSSASSRSYNEQFFGPGTRLTVL.

This chain uses TRBV30 with TRBJ1-6; D might be TRBD1 (5 bases). The V end was cut by 2 bases, the J end by 14 bases, with 16 bases between. This CDR3 is 13 amino acids long. Germline lookup yields CDR1 GTSNPN and CDR2 SVGIG (reference sequence). CDR3: CAWSWGEDSSLHF. The DNA for the CDR3 is TGTGCCTGGAGTTGGGGGGAAGATTCGTCCCTCCACTTT.

This rearrangement joins TRBV7-8 to TRBJ1-1; no definite D call. The V end lost 3 bases, the J end lost 0 bases, and 8 bases lay between the germline ends. The CDR3 has 14 residues. CDR1 SGHVS and CDR2 FQNEAQ come from the germline V gene. Written as DNA, the CDR3 is TGTGCCAGCAGCTTCCTCGGGATGAACACTGAAGCTTTCTTT. Amino acid sequence: CASSFLGMNTEAFF.

This clone was found once. V gene TRBV14 combines with J gene TRBJ2-6; either TRBD1 or TRBD2 may fit D (5 bases each). Germline loops: CDR1 SGHDN, CDR2 FVKESK. There are 17 residues in the CDR3. Trimming removed 3 bases at V and 3 bases at J, with 15 bases between. CDR3 sequence reads: CASSHALGAGGANVLTF. Here the CDR3 DNA reads TGTGCCAGCAGCCACGCTCTAGGGGCGGGTGGGGCCAACGTCCTGACTTTC.

This clone was detected only a few times. The J gene is TRBJ1-1, the V gene TRBV4-3; no firm D call. The V and J ends lost 0 bases and 2 bases respectively, with 10 bases between them. Germline CDR1 and CDR2: LGHNA and YSLEER. CDR3 length equals 15 residues. Here the CDR3 reads CASSQDGYSNTEAFF. The CDR3 bases are TGCGCCAGCAGCCAAGATGGCTACAGCAACACTGAAGCTTTCTTT.

This clone occurred a few times. The gene calls are TRBV15 and TRBJ2-7, with TRBD2 identical over 10 bases. The CDR3 length is 18 residues. Germline loops: CDR1 LNHNV, CDR2 YYDKDF (reference sequence). The V and J ends lost 0 bases and 0 bases, in that order; junction bases with no gene match: 8. In DNA, the CDR3 is TGTGCCACCAGCAGAGATTATGGACTAGCGGAGCCCTCCTACGAGCAGTACTTC. Its translation: CATSRDYGLAEPSYEQYF.

J is TRBJ2-1 and V is TRBV7-2; D may be TRBD2 (5 bases). CDR1 is SGHTA and CDR2 is FQGNSA in the germline V gene. The CDR3 is 14 amino acids. Trimming pared 5 bases from V and 7 bases from J, leaving 15 bases between. CDR3 loop: CASSPPAVRNEQFF. The CDR3 coding sequence is TGTGCCAGCAGCCCCCCAGCGGTGAGGAATGAGCAGTTCTTC.

The gene calls are TRBV20-1 and TRBJ2-1; 7 nucleotides align to TRBD1. Trimming cost V 3 bases and J 3 bases; bases outside gene matches: 8. The germline CDR1 and CDR2 sequences are DFQATT and SNEGSKA (reference sequence). The CDR3 has 15 residues. Here the CDR3 reads CSASAPGTDYNEQFF. Written as DNA, the CDR3 is TGCAGTGCTAGTGCCCCGGGGACAGACTACAATGAGCAGTTCTTC.

The chain employs TRBV7-6 and TRBJ1-3; D may be TRBD1 (6 bases). The CDR3 spans 16 residues. The V gene lost 1 base and the J gene lost 0 bases, with 10 bases spanning the gap. Germline-derived CDR1 and CDR2 are SGHVS and FNYEAQ. CDR3 loop: CASSLGGQFSGNTIYF. DNA of the CDR3: TGTGCCAGCAGCTTAGGTGGACAGTTCTCTGGAAACACCATATATTTT.

The CDR3 sequence is CASMGAGNQPQHF. The CDR3 DNA is TGTGCCAGTATGGGGGCGGGCAATCAGCCCCAGCATTTT. The rearrangement uses TRBV19 and TRBJ1-5, with D possibly TRBD1 on 6 matching bases. The CDR3 is 13 amino acids. Trimming stripped 7 bases from V and 2 bases from J, with 9 bases between. Germline loops: CDR1 LNHDA, CDR2 SQIVND (reference sequence).

CDR3 DNA sequence: TGTGCCAGCAGCTTGGCGGGGCAGGAAGCTTTCTTT. This sequence encodes CASSLAGQEAFF. The rearrangement links TRBV7-9 to TRBJ1-1; D perhaps matches TRBD1 (5 bases). V was cut by 3 bases and J by 8 bases, with 10 bases left in between. The CDR3 is made up of 12 amino acids. CDR1 SEHNR and CDR2 FQNEAQ come from the germline V gene (reference sequence).

V usage is TRBV25-1 and J usage is TRBJ1-2; TRBD1 matches 12 bases. Germline CDR1 MGHDK, CDR2 SYGVNS. The ends lost 5 bases at V and 8 bases at J; junction bases unmatched: 12. The CDR3 sequence is 16 residues long. The chain's CDR3 is CASSRPGQGAFGGYTF. The CDR3, as DNA: TGTGCCAGCAGTCGCCCGGGACAGGGGGCTTTTGGAGGCTACACCTTC.

The chain uses TRBV3-1 (or the pseudogene TRBV3-2) and TRBJ1-3, with 9 bases aligning to TRBD1. From germline, CDR1 is LGHDT and CDR2 YNNKEL (reference sequence). The CDR3 is 19 residues long. The ends lost 0 bases at V and 1 base at J; junction bases unmatched: 10. The CDR3 bases are TGTGCCAGCAGCCAAGATACAGGGGGCGAAGCGTTGTCTGGAAACACCATATATTTT. Protein: CASSQDTGGEALSGNTIYF.